This T cell receptor beta chain was observed in a study of T cells in Graves' hyperthyroidism and ophthalmopathy. General study findings and limits: Among thyroid clonotypes expanded above 0.001, most also appeared in blood.

Using RNA transcripts as the source, TCR beta CDR3 regions were amplified. An initial round of RT-PCR targeting the TCR CDR3 relied on the HTBI primer set. TCRdb re-derived calls from the multiplex PCR reads in MiXCR, one entry per CDR3 protein. This table has roughly 700,000 distinct CDR3 sequences, 17% appearing once. Germline trimming cut 10 bases from V and 6 bases from J; bases unmatched to any gene: 10. CDR1 is LNHDA and CDR2 is SQIVND in the germline V gene (reference sequence). The CDR3 covers 13 residues. PBMCs came from over 8.5 ml fresh peripheral blood. On this clonotype itself: As yet, its antigen is unknown.

This TCR derives from a man between 45 and 60 years old with Graves' hyperthyroidism. V is TRBV19 and J is TRBJ1-2, with 8 bases lining up with TRBD1. Sequenced sample: blood. In nucleotides, the CDR3 is TGTGCCACCGAGACAGGGGATAAGCATGGCTACACCTTC. It encodes CATETGDKHGYTF.